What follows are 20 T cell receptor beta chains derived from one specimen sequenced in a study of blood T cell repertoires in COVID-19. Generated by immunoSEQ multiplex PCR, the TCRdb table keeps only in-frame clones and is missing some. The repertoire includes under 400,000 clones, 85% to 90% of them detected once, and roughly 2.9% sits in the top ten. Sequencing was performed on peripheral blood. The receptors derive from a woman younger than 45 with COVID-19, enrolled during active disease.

CDR3 sequence reads: CASSEEWTENTEAFF. The CDR3 DNA reads as TGTGCCAGCAGTGAAGAGTGGACAGAGAACACTGAAGCTTTCTTT. The rearrangement uses TRBV25-1 and TRBJ1-1; tentative D call: TRBD1 (6 bases). This CDR3 spans 15 amino acids. The ends were cut back, 2 bases at V and 1 base at J, with 11 bases in the middle. Germline CDR1 is MGHDK and CDR2 is SYGVNS.

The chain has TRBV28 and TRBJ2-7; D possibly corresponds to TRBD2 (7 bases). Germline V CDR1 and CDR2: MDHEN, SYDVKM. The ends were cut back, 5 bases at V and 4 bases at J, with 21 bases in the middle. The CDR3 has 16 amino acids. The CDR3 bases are TGTGCCAGCAGTCCAGGGAGGGGGGGGCGACTGTACGAGCAGTACTTC. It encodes CASSPGRGGRLYEQYF.

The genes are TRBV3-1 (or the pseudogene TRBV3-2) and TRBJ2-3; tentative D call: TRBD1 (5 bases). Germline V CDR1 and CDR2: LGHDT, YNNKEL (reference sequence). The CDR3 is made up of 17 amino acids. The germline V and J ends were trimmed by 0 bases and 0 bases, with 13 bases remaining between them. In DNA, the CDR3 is TGTGCCAGCAGCCAAGATCCATTTCGACAGAGCACAGATACGCAGTATTTT. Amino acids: CASSQDPFRQSTDTQYF.

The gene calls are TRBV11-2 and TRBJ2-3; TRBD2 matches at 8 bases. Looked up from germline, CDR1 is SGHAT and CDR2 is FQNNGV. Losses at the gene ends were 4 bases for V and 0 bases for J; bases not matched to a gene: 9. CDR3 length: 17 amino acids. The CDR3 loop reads CASSSEGREASTDTQYF. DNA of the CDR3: TGTGCCAGCAGCTCCGAAGGGCGGGAGGCTAGCACAGATACGCAGTATTTT.

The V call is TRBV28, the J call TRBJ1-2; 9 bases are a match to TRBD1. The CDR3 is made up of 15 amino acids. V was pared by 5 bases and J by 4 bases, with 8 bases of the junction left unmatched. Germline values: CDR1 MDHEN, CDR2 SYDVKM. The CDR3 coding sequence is TGTGCCAGCAGTGGAGGACAGGGGCATGGCTATGGCTACACCTTC. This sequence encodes CASSGGQGHGYGYTF.

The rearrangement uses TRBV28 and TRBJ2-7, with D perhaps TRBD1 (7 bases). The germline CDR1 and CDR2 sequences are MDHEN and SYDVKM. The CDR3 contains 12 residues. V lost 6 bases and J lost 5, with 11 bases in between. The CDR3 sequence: CASRSGGNEQYF. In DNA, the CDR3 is TGTGCCAGCAGGTCAGGGGGGAACGAGCAGTACTTC. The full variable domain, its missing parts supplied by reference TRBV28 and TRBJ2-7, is DVKVTQSSRYLVKRTGEKVFLECVQDMDHENMFWYRQDPGLGLRLIYFSYDVKMKEKGDIPEGYSVSREKKERFSLILESASTNQTSMYLCASRSGGNEQYFGPGTRLTVT.

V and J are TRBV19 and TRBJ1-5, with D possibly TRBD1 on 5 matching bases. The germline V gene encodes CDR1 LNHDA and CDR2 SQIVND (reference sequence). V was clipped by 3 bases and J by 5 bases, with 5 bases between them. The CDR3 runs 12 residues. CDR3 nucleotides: TGTGCCAGTAGTATGGGGCATCAGCCCCAGCATTTT. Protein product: CASSMGHQPQHF.

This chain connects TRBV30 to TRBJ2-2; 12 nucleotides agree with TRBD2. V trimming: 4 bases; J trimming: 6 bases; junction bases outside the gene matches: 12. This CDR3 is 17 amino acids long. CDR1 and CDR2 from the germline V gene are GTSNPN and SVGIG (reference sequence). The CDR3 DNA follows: TGTGCCTGGAACGCCTTGTTGACTAGCGGGAGTTCCGGGGAGCTGTTTTTT. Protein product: CAWNALLTSGSSGELFF.

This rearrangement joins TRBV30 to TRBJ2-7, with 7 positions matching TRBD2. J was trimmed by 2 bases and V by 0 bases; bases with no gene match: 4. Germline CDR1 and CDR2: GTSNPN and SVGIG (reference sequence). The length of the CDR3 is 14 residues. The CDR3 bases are TGTGCCTGGAGTGTGGGGAGGGGCCCCTACGAGCAGTACTTC. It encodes CAWSVGRGPYEQYF.

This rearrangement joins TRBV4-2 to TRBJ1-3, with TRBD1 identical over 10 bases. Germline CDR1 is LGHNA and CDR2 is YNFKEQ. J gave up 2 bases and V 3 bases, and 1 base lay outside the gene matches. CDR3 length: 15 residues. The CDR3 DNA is TGTGCCAGCAGCCAGGGGACAGGGGCTGGAAACACCATATATTTT. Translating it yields CASSQGTGAGNTIYF.

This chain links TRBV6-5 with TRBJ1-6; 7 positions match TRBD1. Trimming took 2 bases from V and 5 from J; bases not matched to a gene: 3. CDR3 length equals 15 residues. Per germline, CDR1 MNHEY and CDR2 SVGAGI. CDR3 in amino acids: CASSYRDSDNSPLHF. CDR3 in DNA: TGTGCCAGCAGTTACAGGGACAGCGATAATTCACCCCTCCACTTT.

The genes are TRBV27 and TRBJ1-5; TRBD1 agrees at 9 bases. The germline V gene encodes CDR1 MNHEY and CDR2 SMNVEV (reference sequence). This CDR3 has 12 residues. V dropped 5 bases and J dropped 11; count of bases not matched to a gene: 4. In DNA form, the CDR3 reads TGTGCCAGCAGTCCTGGGACAGGGTCCCAGCATTTT. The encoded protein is CASSPGTGSQHF.

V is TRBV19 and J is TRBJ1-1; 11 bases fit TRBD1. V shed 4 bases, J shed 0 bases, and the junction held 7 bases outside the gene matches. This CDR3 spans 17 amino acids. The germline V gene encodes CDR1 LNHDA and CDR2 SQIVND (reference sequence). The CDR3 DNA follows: TGTGCCAGTAGTACTGGACAGGGGGCCTCGTTGAACACTGAAGCTTTCTTT. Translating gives CASSTGQGASLNTEAFF.

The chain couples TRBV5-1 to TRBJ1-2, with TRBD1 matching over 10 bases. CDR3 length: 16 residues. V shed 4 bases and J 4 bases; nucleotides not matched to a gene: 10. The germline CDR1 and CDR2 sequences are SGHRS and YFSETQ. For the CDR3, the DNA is TGCGCCAGCAGCCCGGGACAGGGGCCCAGTTTCTATGGCTACACCTTC. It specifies CASSPGQGPSFYGYTF. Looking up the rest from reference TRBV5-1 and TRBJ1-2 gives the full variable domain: KAGVTQTPRYLIKTRGQQVTLSCSPISGHRSVSWYQQTPGQGLQFLFEYFSETQRNKGNFPGRFSGRQFSNSRSEMNVSTLELGDSALYLCASSPGQGPSFYGYTFGSGTRLTVV.

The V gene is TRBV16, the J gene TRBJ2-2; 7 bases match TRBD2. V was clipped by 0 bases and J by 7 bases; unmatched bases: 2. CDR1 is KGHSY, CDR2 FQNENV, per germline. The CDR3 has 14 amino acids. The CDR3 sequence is CASSQSASGGELFF. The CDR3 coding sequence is TGTGCCAGCAGCCAATCGGCTAGCGGCGGGGAGCTGTTTTTT.

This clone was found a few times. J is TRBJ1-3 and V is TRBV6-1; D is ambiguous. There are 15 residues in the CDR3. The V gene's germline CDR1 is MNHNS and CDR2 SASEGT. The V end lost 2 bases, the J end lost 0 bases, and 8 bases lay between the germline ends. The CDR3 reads CASSESYNSGNTIYF. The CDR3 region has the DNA TGTGCCAGCAGTGAATCGTACAACTCTGGAAACACCATATATTTT.

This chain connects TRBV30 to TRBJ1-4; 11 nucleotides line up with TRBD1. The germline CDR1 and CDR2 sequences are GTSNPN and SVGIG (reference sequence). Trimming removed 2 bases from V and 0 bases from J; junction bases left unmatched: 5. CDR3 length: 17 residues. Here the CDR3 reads CAWSRGQGAATNEKLFF. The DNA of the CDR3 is TGTGCCTGGAGTCGAGGACAGGGGGCTGCAACTAATGAAAAACTGTTTTTT.

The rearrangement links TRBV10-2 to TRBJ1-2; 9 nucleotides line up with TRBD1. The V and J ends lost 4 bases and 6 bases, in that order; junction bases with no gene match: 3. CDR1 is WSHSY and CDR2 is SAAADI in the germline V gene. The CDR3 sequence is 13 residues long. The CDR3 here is CASSVNRGHGYTF. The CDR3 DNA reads TGCGCCAGCAGTGTTAACAGGGGGCATGGCTACACCTTC.

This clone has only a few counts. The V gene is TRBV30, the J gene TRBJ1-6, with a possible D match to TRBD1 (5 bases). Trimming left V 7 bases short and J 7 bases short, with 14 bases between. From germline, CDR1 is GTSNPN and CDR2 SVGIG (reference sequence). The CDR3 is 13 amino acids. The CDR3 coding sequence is TGTGCCTCCAATAAGGGGCCGAATTCACCCCTCCACTTT. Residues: CASNKGPNSPLHF.

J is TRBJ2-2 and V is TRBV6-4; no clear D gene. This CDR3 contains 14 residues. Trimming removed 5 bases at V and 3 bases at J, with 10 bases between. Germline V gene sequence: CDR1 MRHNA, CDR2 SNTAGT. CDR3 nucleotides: TGTGCCAGCAGTCCCGGCGCGGACACCGGGGAGCTGTTTTTT. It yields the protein CASSPGADTGELFF.